What follows are 5 T cell receptor beta chains derived from one specimen sequenced in a study of T cell clones after liver transplantation. The table came from immunoSEQ multiplex PCR; TCRdb's copy has only in-frame clones and leaves some out. Of under 85,000 clones in the sample, 80% were seen once. This specimen was CD4+ T cells from blood, taken 12 months after liver transplant. These receptors were collected from a human patient who received a liver transplant. The T cells may partly be graft donor cells.

The chain carries TRBV5-1 and TRBJ2-7; a weak D match, TRBD1 (7 bases). The CDR3 is 15 residues long. Looked up from germline, CDR1 is SGHRS and CDR2 is YFSETQ. V dropped 5 bases and J dropped 2 bases, with 17 bases sitting between them. Here the CDR3 DNA reads TGCGCCAGCAGGGATTACAGGGGACTCACCTACGAGCAGTACTTC. It encodes CASRDYRGLTYEQYF.

The chain combines TRBV29-1 with TRBJ2-7, with 10 positions matching TRBD1. The CDR3 is 13 amino acids. V lost 6 bases and J lost 5; bases outside the gene matches: 7. Germline-derived CDR1 and CDR2 are SQVTM and ANQGSEA. CDR3 sequence reads: CSVRRQGAHEQYF. CDR3 DNA: TGCAGCGTCCGCCGACAGGGGGCTCACGAGCAGTACTTC.

The chain links TRBV11-2 to TRBJ2-7; TRBD2 aligns across 7 bases. Germline CDR1 and CDR2: SGHAT and FQNNGV. The CDR3 covers 16 residues. The V gene end was trimmed by 5 bases and the J gene end by 6 bases; junction bases not matched to a gene: 16. The CDR3 here is CASSLKRWAGEGEQYF. The DNA for the CDR3 is TGTGCCAGCAGCCTCAAGCGTTGGGCGGGAGAAGGCGAGCAGTACTTC.

The sample holds a few counts of this clone. V gene TRBV6-6 combines with J gene TRBJ1-2; D not certain. CDR1 MNHNY and CDR2 SVGAGI come from the germline V gene (reference sequence). This CDR3 region has 13 residues. Trimming pared 5 bases from V and 8 bases from J, leaving 15 bases between. The CDR3 region is CASSVDGTVGYTF. CDR3 DNA sequence: TGTGCCAGCAGTGTCGACGGTACGGTGGGCTACACCTTC.

The rearrangement joins TRBV11-2 to TRBJ2-4; D not certain. Germline V gives CDR1 SGHAT, CDR2 FQNNGV. The CDR3 has 12 amino acids. Trimming shortened V by 5 bases and J by 6 bases, and 8 bases separated the two germline ends. The CDR3 sequence: CASSPLRNIQYF. Written as DNA, the CDR3 is TGTGCCAGCAGCCCACTAAGAAACATTCAGTACTTC.